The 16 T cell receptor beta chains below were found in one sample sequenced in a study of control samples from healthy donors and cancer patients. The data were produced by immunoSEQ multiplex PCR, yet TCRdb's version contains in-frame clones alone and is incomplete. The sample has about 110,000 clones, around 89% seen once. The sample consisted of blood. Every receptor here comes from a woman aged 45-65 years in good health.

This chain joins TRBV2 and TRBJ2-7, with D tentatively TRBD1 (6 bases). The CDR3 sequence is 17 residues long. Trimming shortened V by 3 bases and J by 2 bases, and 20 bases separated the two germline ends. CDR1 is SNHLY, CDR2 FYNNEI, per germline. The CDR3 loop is CASSDSGARVRPYEQYF. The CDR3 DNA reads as TGTGCCAGCAGTGATTCAGGGGCCCGGGTTAGGCCCTACGAGCAGTACTTC.

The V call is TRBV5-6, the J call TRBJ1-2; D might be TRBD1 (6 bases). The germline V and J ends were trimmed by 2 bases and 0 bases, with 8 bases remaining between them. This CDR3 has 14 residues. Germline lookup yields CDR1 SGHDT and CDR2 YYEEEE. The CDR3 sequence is CASSFRGPNYGYTF. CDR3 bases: TGTGCCAGCAGCTTCAGGGGCCCTAACTATGGCTACACCTTC. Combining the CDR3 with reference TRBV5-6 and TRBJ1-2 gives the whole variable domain DAGVTQSPTHLIKTRGQQVTLRCSPKSGHDTVSWYQQALGQGPQFIFQYYEEEERQRGNFPDRFSGHQFPNYSSELNVNALLLGDSALYLCASSFRGPNYGYTFGSGTRLTVV.

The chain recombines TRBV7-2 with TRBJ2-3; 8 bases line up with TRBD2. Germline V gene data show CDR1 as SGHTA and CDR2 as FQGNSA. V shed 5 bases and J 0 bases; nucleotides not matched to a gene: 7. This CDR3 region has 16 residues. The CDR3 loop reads CASSLGSGVSTDTQYF. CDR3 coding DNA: TGTGCCAGCAGCCTCGGTAGCGGGGTTAGCACAGATACGCAGTATTTT.

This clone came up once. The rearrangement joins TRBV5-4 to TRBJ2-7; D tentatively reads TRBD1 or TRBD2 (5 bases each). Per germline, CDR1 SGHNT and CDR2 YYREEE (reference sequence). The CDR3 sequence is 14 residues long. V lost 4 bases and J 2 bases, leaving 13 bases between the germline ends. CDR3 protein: CASSGGISAYEQYF. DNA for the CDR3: TGTGCCAGCAGCGGGGGAATATCCGCCTACGAGCAGTACTTC.

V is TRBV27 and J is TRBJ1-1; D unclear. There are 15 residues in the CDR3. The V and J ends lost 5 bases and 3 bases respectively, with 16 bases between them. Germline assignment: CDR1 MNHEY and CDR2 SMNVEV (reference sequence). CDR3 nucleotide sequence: TGTGCCAGCAGTCCCCGCTACTACACCCACACTGAAGCTTTCTTT. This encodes CASSPRYYTHTEAFF.

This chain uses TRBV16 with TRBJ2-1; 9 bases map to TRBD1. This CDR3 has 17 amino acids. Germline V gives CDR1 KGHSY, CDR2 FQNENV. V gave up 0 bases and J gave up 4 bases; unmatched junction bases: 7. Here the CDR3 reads CASSQSHRGLPYNEQFF. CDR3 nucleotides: TGTGCCAGCAGCCAATCGCACAGGGGGCTTCCTTACAATGAGCAGTTCTTC.

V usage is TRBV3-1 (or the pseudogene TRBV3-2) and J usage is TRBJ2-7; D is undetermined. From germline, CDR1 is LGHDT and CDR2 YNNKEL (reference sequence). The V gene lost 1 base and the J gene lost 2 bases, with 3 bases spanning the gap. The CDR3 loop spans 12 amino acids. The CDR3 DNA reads TGTGCCAGCAGCCAAGTAGCCTACGAGCAGTACTTC. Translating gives CASSQVAYEQYF.

The CDR3 here is CASSFETEVYGYTF. The CDR3 coding sequence is TGTGCCAGCAGCTTCGAAACAGAAGTCTATGGCTACACCTTC. This chain uses TRBV5-4 with TRBJ1-2; D not certain. The V end lost 2 bases, the J end lost 4 bases, and 12 bases lay between the germline ends. This CDR3 is built from 14 residues. Germline V gene data show CDR1 as SGHNT and CDR2 as YYREEE (reference sequence).

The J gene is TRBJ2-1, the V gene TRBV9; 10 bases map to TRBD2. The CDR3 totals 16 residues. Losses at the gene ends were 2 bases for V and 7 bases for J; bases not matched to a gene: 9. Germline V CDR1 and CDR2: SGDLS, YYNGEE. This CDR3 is CASSVSSGSLANEQFF. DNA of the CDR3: TGTGCCAGCAGCGTGTCTAGCGGGAGTCTTGCAAATGAGCAGTTCTTC.

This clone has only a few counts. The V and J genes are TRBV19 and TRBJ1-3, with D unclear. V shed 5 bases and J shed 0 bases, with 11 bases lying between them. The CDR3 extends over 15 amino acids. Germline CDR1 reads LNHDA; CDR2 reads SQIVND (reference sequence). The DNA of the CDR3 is TGTGCCAGTAGTGTAGGCCGAGCCTCTGGAAACACCATATATTTT. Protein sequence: CASSVGRASGNTIYF.

CDR3 loop: CASSPGGLGYTF. The CDR3 nucleotides are TGTGCCAGCAGCCCAGGGGGCCTCGGCTACACCTTC. This chain uses TRBV6-6 with TRBJ1-2; 8 bases are a match to TRBD1. With V trimmed by 6 bases and J by 8 bases, 5 bases remained unmatched. Per the germline V gene, CDR1 is MNHNY and CDR2 is SVGAGI (reference sequence). The CDR3 is made up of 12 amino acids.

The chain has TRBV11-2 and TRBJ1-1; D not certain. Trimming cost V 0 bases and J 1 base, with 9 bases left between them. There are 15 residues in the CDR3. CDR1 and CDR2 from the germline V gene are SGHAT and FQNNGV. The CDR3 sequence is CASSLEGSGNTEAFF. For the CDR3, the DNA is TGTGCCAGCAGCTTAGAAGGGTCAGGGAACACTGAAGCTTTCTTT.

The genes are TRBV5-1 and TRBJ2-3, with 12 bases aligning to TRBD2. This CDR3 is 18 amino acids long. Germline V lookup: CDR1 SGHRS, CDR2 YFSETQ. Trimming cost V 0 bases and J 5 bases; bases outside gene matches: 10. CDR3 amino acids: CASSLGAWLAGGKDTQYF. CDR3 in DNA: TGCGCCAGCAGCTTGGGTGCTTGGCTAGCGGGAGGGAAAGATACGCAGTATTTT. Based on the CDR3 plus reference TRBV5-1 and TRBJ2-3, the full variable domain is KAGVTQTPRYLIKTRGQQVTLSCSPISGHRSVSWYQQTPGQGLQFLFEYFSETQRNKGNFPGRFSGRQFSNSRSEMNVSTLELGDSALYLCASSLGAWLAGGKDTQYFGPGTRLTVL.

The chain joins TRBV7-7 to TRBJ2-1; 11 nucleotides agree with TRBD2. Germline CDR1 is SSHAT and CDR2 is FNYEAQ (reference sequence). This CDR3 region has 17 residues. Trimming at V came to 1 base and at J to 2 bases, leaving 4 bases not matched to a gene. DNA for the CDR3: TGTGCCAGCAGCTTAGGTGGTAGCGGGGGGGCCTACAATGAGCAGTTCTTC. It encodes CASSLGGSGGAYNEQFF.

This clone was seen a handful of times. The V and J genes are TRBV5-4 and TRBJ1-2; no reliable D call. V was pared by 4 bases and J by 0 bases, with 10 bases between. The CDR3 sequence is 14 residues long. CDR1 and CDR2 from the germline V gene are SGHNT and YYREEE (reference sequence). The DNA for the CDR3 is TGTGCCAGCAGCCGGCGGAATTCTAACTATGGCTACACCTTC. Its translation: CASSRRNSNYGYTF.

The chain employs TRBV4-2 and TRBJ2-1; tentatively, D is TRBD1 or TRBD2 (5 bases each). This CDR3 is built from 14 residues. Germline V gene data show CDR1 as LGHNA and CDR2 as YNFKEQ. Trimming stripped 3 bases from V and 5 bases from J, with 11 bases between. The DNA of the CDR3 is TGTGCCAGCAGCCATGAACGGGGACACAATGAGCAGTTCTTC. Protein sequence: CASSHERGHNEQFF.